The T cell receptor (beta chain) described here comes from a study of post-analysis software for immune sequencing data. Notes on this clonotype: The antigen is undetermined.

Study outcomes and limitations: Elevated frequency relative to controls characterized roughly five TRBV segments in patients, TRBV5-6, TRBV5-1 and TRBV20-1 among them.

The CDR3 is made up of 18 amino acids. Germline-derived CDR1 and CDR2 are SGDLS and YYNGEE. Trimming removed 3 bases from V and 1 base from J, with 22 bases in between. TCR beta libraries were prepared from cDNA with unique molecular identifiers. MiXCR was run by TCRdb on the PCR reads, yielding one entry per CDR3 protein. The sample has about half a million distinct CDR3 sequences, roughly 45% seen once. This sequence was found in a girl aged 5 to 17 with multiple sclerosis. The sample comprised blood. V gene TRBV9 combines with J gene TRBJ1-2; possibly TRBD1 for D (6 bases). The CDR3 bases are TGTGCCAGCAGCGGTAGTGCGAGACAGGTGGACCTTAACTATGGCTACACCTTC. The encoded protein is CASSGSARQVDLNYGYTF.